Listed below are T cell receptor beta chains from one sample, sequenced in a study of blood T cells in healthy people across ages. TCRdb itself ran the 5' RACE reads through MiXCR, one entry per CDR3 protein. The data show about 1.1 million distinct CDR3 sequences, roughly two fifths seen once. The material sequenced was blood. The source of these receptors is a man younger than 35 in good health. CDR3s include the opening cysteine and the closing phenylalanine or tryptophan. D genes are given only for firm matches. Size is omitted from some rows. Given values are once, few, many or a class for expanded clones.

V gene,clone size,D gene,J gene,CDR3 protein,CDR3 DNA
TRBV10-3,-,-,TRBJ1-2,CAISAGVERGYTF,TGTGCCATCAGTGCGGGAGTGGAAAGAGGCTACACCTTC
TRBV6-2/TRBV6-3,once,-,TRBJ2-2,CASSTLEINTGELFF,TGTGCCAGCAGCACACTCGAGATTAACACCGGGGAGCTGTTTTTT
TRBV5-1,few,-,TRBJ2-7,CASSLGASDEQYF,TGCGCCAGCAGCTTAGGGGCCTCGGATGAGCAGTACTTC
TRBV7-8,-,TRBD1,TRBJ2-7,CASGRTGGFEQYF,TGTGCCAGCGGGCGGACAGGGGGGTTCGAGCAGTACTTC
TRBV5-1,-,-,TRBJ1-5,CASSLGSHSNQPQHF,TGCGCCAGCAGCTTGGGCTCCCATAGCAATCAGCCCCAGCATTTT
TRBV3-1,-,-,TRBJ1-5,CASSQELRGGRNQPQHF,TGTGCCAGCAGCCAAGAACTAAGAGGAGGTCGGAATCAGCCCCAGCATTTT
TRBV4-2,-,TRBD1,TRBJ1-1,CASSQEGQGFLEAFF,TGTGCCAGCAGCCAAGAGGGACAGGGCTTCCTAGAAGCTTTCTTT
TRBV5-1,few,-,TRBJ1-2,CASSTVIGYGYTF,TGCGCCAGCAGTACGGTCATAGGCTATGGCTACACCTTC
TRBV15,-,-,TRBJ1-2,CATSTAGSGYTF,TGTGCCACCAGCACGGCAGGGAGTGGCTACACCTTC
TRBV12-3/TRBV12-4,-,TRBD2,TRBJ2-3,CASSPARASGGSSADTQYF,TGTGCCAGCAGTCCTGCTCGGGCTAGCGGGGGTAGTAGCGCAGATACGCAGTATTTT
TRBV7-2,once,-,TRBJ2-3,CTSSLFGGDTDTQYF,TGTACCAGCAGCTTATTCGGGGGTGACACAGATACGCAGTATTTT
TRBV20-1,-,TRBD2,TRBJ2-1,CSARGGTSGGLINEQFF,TGCAGTGCTAGAGGCGGGACTAGCGGGGGCCTAATCAATGAGCAGTTCTTC
TRBV7-2,-,-,TRBJ2-1,CASSDNPFAGSYNEQFF,TGTGCCAGCAGCGATAACCCTTTTGCAGGGTCCTACAATGAGCAGTTCTTC
TRBV20-1,-,-,TRBJ2-7,CSASVGTPREQYF,TGCAGTGCCAGTGTAGGGACGCCACGGGAGCAGTACTTC
TRBV10-3,-,-,TRBJ1-1,CATAQDRNTEAFF,TGTGCCACTGCACAGGATCGGAACACTGAAGCTTTCTTT
TRBV12-3/TRBV12-4,few,-,TRBJ2-2,CASSRTSSGELFF,TGTGCCAGCAGCCGAACTAGTTCCGGGGAGCTGTTTTTT
TRBV5-1,many,-,TRBJ2-3,CASTTLDSRTDTQYF,TGCGCCAGCACCACACTAGACAGCCGCACAGATACGCAGTATTTT
TRBV20-1,-,TRBD2,TRBJ2-4,CSARELANTQYF,TGCAGCGCTAGAGAACTAGCGAACACTCAGTACTTC
TRBV25-1,-,-,TRBJ2-3,CASSDPSRSTDTQYF,TGTGCCAGCAGTGACCCCAGCAGGAGCACAGATACGCAGTATTTT
TRBV12-3/TRBV12-4,-,-,TRBJ1-6,CASSTNRESSYNSPLHF,TGTGCCAGCAGCACTAACAGGGAGAGCTCCTATAATTCACCCCTCCACTTT
TRBV15,-,-,TRBJ1-1,CATSREWGSGVGTEAFF,TGTGCCACCAGCAGAGAGTGGGGGTCGGGAGTTGGCACTGAAGCTTTCTTT
TRBV7-9,-,-,TRBJ2-6,CASSLFGRSASGANVLTF,TGTGCCAGCAGCTTATTCGGCAGGTCCGCCTCTGGGGCCAACGTCCTGACTTTC
TRBV7-2,-,-,TRBJ2-5,CASSPQTLQETQYF,TGTGCCAGCAGCCCCCAGACCCTCCAAGAGACCCAGTACTTC
TRBV6-2/TRBV6-3,-,-,TRBJ2-3,CASSYSQGTSSTDTQYF,TGTGCCAGCAGTTACTCCCAGGGGACCTCTAGCACAGATACGCAGTATTTT
TRBV7-3,-,-,TRBJ2-5,CASSSDYGEQYF,TGTGCCAGCAGCTCTGATTATGGTGAGCAGTACTTC
TRBV6-2/TRBV6-3,-,-,TRBJ2-5,CASSSTRRPAETQYF,TGTGCCAGCAGTTCCACACGCCGCCCTGCAGAGACCCAGTACTTC
TRBV9,once,-,TRBJ1-1,CASSAGGHSEAFF,TGTGCCAGCAGCGCCGGAGGGCATTCTGAAGCTTTCTTT
TRBV9,few,-,TRBJ2-7,CASSVGDPTYEQYF,TGTGCCAGCAGCGTAGGGGACCCCACCTACGAGCAGTACTTC
TRBV6-6,-,-,TRBJ1-2,CASGSAGNYGYTF,TGTGCCAGCGGTTCGGCAGGGAACTATGGCTACACCTTC
TRBV4-3,few,-,TRBJ2-7,CASSQVAQSYEQYF,TGCGCCAGCAGCCAAGTAGCACAGTCCTACGAGCAGTACTTC
TRBV19,-,-,TRBJ1-5,CASSIEDFSNQPQHF,TGTGCCAGTAGTATAGAGGACTTTAGCAATCAGCCCCAGCATTTT
TRBV7-2,-,-,TRBJ1-3,CASSTSGRGNTIYF,TGTGCCAGCAGCACCTCTGGGCGCGGAAACACCATATATTTT
TRBV12-3/TRBV12-4,few,-,TRBJ1-2,CASSSMSGAGGTYGYTF,TGTGCCAGCAGTTCAATGAGTGGGGCCGGAGGGACCTATGGCTACACCTTC